Each of the 5 T cell receptor beta chains below was sequenced from the same sample in a study of blood T cell repertoires in COVID-19. Data came from immunoSEQ multiplex PCR; TCRdb stores just in-frame clones and leaves some out. The data contain about 140,000 clones, approximately 86% of them seen just once; the ten biggest clones take up less than 2%. The sample comprised peripheral blood. The receptors stem from an older woman with acute or convalescent COVID-19.

About this clone: The junction does not match germline at one end; this may be a read error. The rearrangement uses TRBV7-7 and TRBJ2-2; the D gene is possibly TRBD2 (5 bases). The CDR3 has 15 amino acids. Germline CDR1 and CDR2: SSHAT and FNYEAQ (reference sequence). The CDR3 DNA reads TGTGCTAGCAGCCCCGAGGACTTAAGTCCCGGGGAGCTGTTTTTT. It specifies CASSPEDLSPGELFF.

The genes are TRBV6-5 and TRBJ2-7; D possibly corresponds to TRBD2 (6 bases). Germline values: CDR1 MNHEY, CDR2 SVGAGI. The ends were cut back, 2 bases at V and 0 bases at J, with 11 bases in the middle. The CDR3 consists of 15 residues. Here the CDR3 reads CASSYGGVLSYEQYF. CDR3 nucleotides: TGTGCCAGCAGTTACGGAGGGGTCCTCTCCTACGAGCAGTACTTC.

The chain carries TRBV28 and TRBJ1-2, with D hard to call. There are 15 residues in the CDR3. The germline V gene encodes CDR1 MDHEN and CDR2 SYDVKM. Between the trimmed V and J ends, which lost 7 bases and 5 bases, there was a span of 20 bases. CDR3 in amino acids: CASNPSGSSLYGYTF. DNA for the CDR3: TGTGCCAGCAACCCCTCGGGTAGTTCCCTGTATGGCTACACCTTC.

V is TRBV19 and J is TRBJ2-7; 9 bases match TRBD1. V shed 6 bases, J shed 6 bases, and the junction held 9 bases outside the gene matches. This CDR3 comprises 14 residues. CDR1 is LNHDA and CDR2 is SQIVND in the germline V gene (reference sequence). CDR3 nucleotides: TGTGCCAGTAGCATACAGGGGGCCCTGGCCGAGCAGTACTTC. This translates into CASSIQGALAEQYF.

The rearrangement joins TRBV2 to TRBJ2-2; no reliable D call. The CDR3 length is 14 residues. Looked up from germline, CDR1 is SNHLY and CDR2 is FYNNEI. V lost 4 bases, J lost 0 bases, and 6 bases lay in between. The CDR3 loop is CASSGSANTGELFF. The CDR3 DNA reads as TGTGCCAGCAGTGGGTCAGCGAACACCGGGGAGCTGTTTTTT.